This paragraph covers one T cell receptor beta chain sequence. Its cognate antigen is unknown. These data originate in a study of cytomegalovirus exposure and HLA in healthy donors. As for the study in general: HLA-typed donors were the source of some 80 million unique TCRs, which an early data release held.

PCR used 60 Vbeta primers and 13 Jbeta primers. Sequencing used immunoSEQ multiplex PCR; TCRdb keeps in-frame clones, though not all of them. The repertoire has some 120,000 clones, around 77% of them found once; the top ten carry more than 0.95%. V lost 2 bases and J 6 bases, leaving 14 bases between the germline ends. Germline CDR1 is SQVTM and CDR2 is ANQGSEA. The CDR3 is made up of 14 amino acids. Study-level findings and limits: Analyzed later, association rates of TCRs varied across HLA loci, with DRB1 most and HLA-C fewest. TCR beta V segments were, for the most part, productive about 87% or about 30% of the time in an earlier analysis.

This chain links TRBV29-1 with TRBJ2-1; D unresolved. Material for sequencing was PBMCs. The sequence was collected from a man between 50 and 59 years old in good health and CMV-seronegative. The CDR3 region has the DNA TGCAGCGTTGAATCCCGAAGAACGAGCAATGAGCAGTTCTTC. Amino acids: CSVESRRTSNEQFF.